Listed here are 16 T cell receptor beta chains from one sample, sequenced in a study of blood T cell repertoires in COVID-19. TCRdb's copy holds only in-frame clones and misses some; the assay was immunoSEQ multiplex PCR. The table includes about 60,000 clones, approximately 89% detected once. Sequencing used peripheral blood. The receptors originated from a human donor in a cohort sampled during active COVID-19.

The rearrangement joins TRBV28 to TRBJ1-5, with D possibly TRBD1 on 6 matching bases. Trimming left V 3 bases short and J 8 bases short, with 11 bases between. Germline CDR1 MDHEN, CDR2 SYDVKM. The CDR3 totals 13 residues. The CDR3 DNA sequence: TGTGCCAGCAGTTTTCAGGGGACCGAGCCCCAGCATTTT. Translated: CASSFQGTEPQHF. The variable domain in full, with the rest retrieved from reference TRBV28 and TRBJ1-5, is DVKVTQSSRYLVKRTGEKVFLECVQDMDHENMFWYRQDPGLGLRLIYFSYDVKMKEKGDIPEGYSVSREKKERFSLILESASTNQTSMYLCASSFQGTEPQHFGDGTRLSIL.

A single count supports this clone. The rearrangement uses TRBV24-1 and TRBJ1-5, with D unresolved. The V end was cut by 5 bases, the J end by 0 bases, with 7 bases between. This CDR3 is built from 14 residues. The germline CDR1 and CDR2 sequences are KGHDR and SFDVKD. The CDR3 coding sequence is TGTGCCACCAGTGCCTCTTATAGCAATCAGCCCCAGCATTTT. This encodes CATSASYSNQPQHF.

This clone has only one observation. The chain is built from TRBV6-2 or TRBV6-3 and TRBJ1-4; 9 positions match TRBD1. Germline CDR1 reads MNHEY; CDR2 reads SVGEGT. The CDR3 has 16 residues. The J segment lost 0 bases and the V segment lost 6 bases, leaving 5 bases of the junction unmatched. CDR3 loop: CASSLDRGATNEKLFF. The CDR3 DNA reads TGTGCCAGCAGCTTGGACAGGGGAGCAACTAATGAAAAACTGTTTTTT.

This chain connects TRBV6-2 or TRBV6-3 to TRBJ2-7; 9 nucleotides align to TRBD2. The CDR3 is made up of 16 amino acids. J gave up 5 bases and V 2 bases, and 10 bases lay outside the gene matches. The germline V gene has CDR1 MNHEY and CDR2 SVGEGT. Here the CDR3 reads CASSYPLSGREDEQYF. CDR3 nucleotide sequence: TGTGCCAGCAGTTACCCCCTTAGCGGGAGAGAGGACGAGCAGTACTTC.

V gene TRBV5-1 combines with J gene TRBJ1-3; D is uncertain. Trimming cost V 4 bases and J 0 bases, with 11 bases left between them. The germline CDR1 and CDR2 sequences are SGHRS and YFSETQ. This CDR3 spans 15 amino acids. This CDR3 reads CASSTDGSSGNTIYF. The CDR3 region has the DNA TGCGCCAGCAGCACGGACGGGAGCTCTGGAAACACCATATATTTT.

This clone occurred a few times. The CDR3 region is CASSLARGGTGSPGELFF. The CDR3 DNA reads as TGTGCCAGCAGCTTAGCGCGGGGCGGGACAGGGTCTCCCGGGGAGCTGTTTTTT. The chain links TRBV7-6 to TRBJ2-2, with TRBD1 matching over 9 bases. The CDR3 spans 18 residues. Germline V gene lookup returns CDR1 SGHVS and CDR2 FNYEAQ. The V segment lost 0 bases and the J segment 6 bases; nucleotides outside the gene matches: 11.

The chain combines TRBV19 with TRBJ2-7; the match to TRBD1 covers 8 bases. Germline CDR1 LNHDA, CDR2 SQIVND (reference sequence). Unmatched junction bases numbered 4, after V lost 3 bases and J lost 3 bases. The CDR3 is made up of 14 amino acids. Here the CDR3 reads CASSMPGTGYEQYF. CDR3 sequence (DNA): TGTGCCAGTAGTATGCCAGGGACAGGCTACGAGCAGTACTTC.

The chain is built from TRBV5-4 and TRBJ2-1, with a tentative D call TRBD2 (5 bases). Trimming removed 5 bases from V and 0 bases from J, with 12 bases in between. The CDR3 is 15 residues long. The V gene's germline CDR1 is SGHNT and CDR2 YYREEE (reference sequence). Written as DNA, the CDR3 is TGTGCCAGCAGTGCGGGCCAAAGCTCCTACAATGAGCAGTTCTTC. This encodes CASSAGQSSYNEQFF. Full variable domain (outside the CDR3, taken from reference TRBV5-4 and TRBJ2-1): ETGVTQSPTHLIKTRGQQVTLRCSSQSGHNTVSWYQQALGQGPQFIFQYYREEENGRGNFPPRFSGLQFPNYSSELNVNALELDDSALYLCASSAGQSSYNEQFFGPGTRLTVL.

The rearrangement joins TRBV6-1 to TRBJ2-1, with 10 bases lining up with TRBD2. This CDR3 is 17 amino acids long. V dropped 4 bases and J dropped 4; count of bases not matched to a gene: 10. Looked up from germline, CDR1 is MNHNS and CDR2 is SASEGT. The CDR3 DNA sequence: TGTGCCAGCAGTGGCCCTAGCGGGAGAACTACTTACAATGAGCAGTTCTTC. Translation gives CASSGPSGRTTYNEQFF.

The V and J genes are TRBV30 and TRBJ2-7; no definite D call. V lost 5 bases and J 2 bases, leaving 13 bases between the germline ends. Germline V gene sequence: CDR1 GTSNPN, CDR2 SVGIG (reference sequence). The CDR3 extends over 13 amino acids. CDR3 sequence: CAWVSRATYEQYF. CDR3 DNA: TGTGCCTGGGTATCGAGAGCTACCTACGAGCAGTACTTC. Combining the CDR3 with reference TRBV30 and TRBJ2-7 gives the whole variable domain SQTIHQWPATLVQPVGSPLSLECTVEGTSNPNLYWYRQAAGRGLQLLFYSVGIGQISSEVPQNLSASRPQDRQFILSSKKLLLSDSGFYLCAWVSRATYEQYFGPGTRLTVT.

This chain connects TRBV5-1 to TRBJ2-1, with 14 bases fitting TRBD2. Germline CDR1 and CDR2: SGHRS and YFSETQ. V shed 4 bases, J shed 13 bases, and the junction held 10 bases outside the gene matches. This CDR3 comprises 15 residues. CDR3 protein: CASSLETSGRAFQFF. The DNA for the CDR3 is TGCGCCAGCAGCCTCGAGACTAGCGGGAGGGCCTTTCAGTTCTTC.

The chain joins TRBV3-1 (or the pseudogene TRBV3-2) to TRBJ2-5; TRBD1 matches 9 bases. Looked up from germline, CDR1 is LGHDT and CDR2 is YNNKEL (reference sequence). V was clipped by 4 bases and J by 5 bases; unmatched bases: 11. The CDR3 extends over 16 amino acids. For the CDR3, the DNA is TGTGCCAGCAGCCGCGCCGGGACAGGGAAGGTCGAGACCCAGTACTTC. Amino acids: CASSRAGTGKVETQYF.

The genes are TRBV27 and TRBJ2-7; 9 bases line up with TRBD1. V shed 6 bases, J shed 2 bases, and the junction held 5 bases outside the gene matches. The germline gives CDR1 MNHEY, CDR2 SMNVEV (reference sequence). This CDR3 has 14 residues. The CDR3 reads CASRLGTGTYEQYF. DNA of the CDR3: TGTGCCAGCAGGCTTGGGACAGGGACCTACGAGCAGTACTTC.

The gene calls are TRBV6-5 and TRBJ2-3; possible D gene TRBD2, 6 bases. CDR1 is MNHEY, CDR2 SVGAGI, per germline. The CDR3 covers 12 residues. Trimming left V 8 bases short and J 2 bases short, with 8 bases between. Here the CDR3 reads CASWDFTDTQYF. The DNA of the CDR3 is TGTGCCAGCTGGGACTTCACAGATACGCAGTATTTT.

The chain has TRBV2 and TRBJ1-2, with D possibly being TRBD1 (5 bases). The germline V gene encodes CDR1 SNHLY and CDR2 FYNNEI. The V end was cut by 3 bases, the J end by 6 bases, with 11 bases between. This CDR3 region has 13 residues. The CDR3 reads CASSDSGFNGYTF. The CDR3 DNA reads TGTGCCAGCAGTGACTCAGGGTTCAATGGCTACACCTTC. Complete variable domain (other parts from reference TRBV2 and TRBJ1-2): EPEVTQTPSHQVTQMGQEVILRCVPISNHLYFYWYRQILGQKVEFLVSFYNNEISEKSEIFDDQFSVERPDGSNFTLKIRSTKLEDSAMYFCASSDSGFNGYTFGSGTRLTVV.

This clone has only one observation. V is TRBV10-3 and J is TRBJ2-7; D is perhaps TRBD1 (6 bases). Germline CDR1 reads ENHRY; CDR2 reads SYGVKD. The V and J ends lost 8 bases and 2 bases respectively, with 16 bases between them. CDR3 length equals 14 residues. CDR3 in amino acids: CAIAGRGETYEQYF. The CDR3 coding sequence is TGTGCCATCGCGGGCAGGGGAGAGACCTACGAGCAGTACTTC.